This T cell receptor beta chain derives from a study of blood T cell repertoires in COVID-19. For the study at large: COVID-19 samples collected from the United States, Italy and Spain covered acute and convalescent phases. Nucleic acid was either cDNA or gDNA, and it came from T cells, B-cell-depleted T cells, or PBMCs.

Methods used by the authors: Counts of nucleated cells, estimated from reference gene primer amplification, were obtained. Assay used: immunoSEQ multiplex PCR; TCRdb lists only in-frame clones, some missing. That table is the source of V, J and clone size, and D and trimming were worked out from the DNA. The profile shows around 300,000 clones, approximately 88% of them singletons. Trimming at V came to 0 bases and at J to 7 bases, leaving 9 bases not matched to a gene. The CDR3 totals 15 residues. The germline V gene encodes CDR1 MGHRA and CDR2 YSYEKL. The sequencing input was PBMCs or T cells enriched from blood (not recorded which). This chain links TRBV4-1 with TRBJ2-7; TRBD2 agrees at 7 bases. The clonotype was recovered from a man aged 25-40 years who had recovered from COVID-19. In DNA, the CDR3 is TGCGCCAGCAGCCAAGACACCGGGGGGTTTGGGGAGCAGTACTTC. Translated: CASSQDTGGFGEQYF.